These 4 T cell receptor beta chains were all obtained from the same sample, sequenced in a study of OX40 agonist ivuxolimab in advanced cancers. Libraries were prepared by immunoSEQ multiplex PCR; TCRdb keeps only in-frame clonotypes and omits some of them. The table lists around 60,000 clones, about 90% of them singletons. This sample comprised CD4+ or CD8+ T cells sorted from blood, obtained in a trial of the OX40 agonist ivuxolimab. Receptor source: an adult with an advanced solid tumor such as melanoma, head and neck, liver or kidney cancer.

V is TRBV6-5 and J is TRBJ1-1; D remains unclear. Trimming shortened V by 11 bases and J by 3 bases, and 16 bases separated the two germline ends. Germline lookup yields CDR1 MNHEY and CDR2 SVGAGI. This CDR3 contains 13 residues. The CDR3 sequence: CACSLGADTEAFF. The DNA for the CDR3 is TGTGCCTGTTCCTTGGGCGCGGACACTGAAGCTTTCTTT.

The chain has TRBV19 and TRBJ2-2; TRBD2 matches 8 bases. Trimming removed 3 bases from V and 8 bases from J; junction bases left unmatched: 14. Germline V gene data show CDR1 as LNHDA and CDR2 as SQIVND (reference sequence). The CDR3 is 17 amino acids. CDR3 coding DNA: TGTGCCAGTAGTATTTCGGTAGCGGGATCCCCGGAGGGGGAGCTGTTTTTT. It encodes CASSISVAGSPEGELFF.

The CDR3 DNA reads TGTGCCAGCAGCTCGCGGCAGGGGGTGTGGAATGAGCAGTTCTTC. Its protein is CASSSRQGVWNEQFF. V usage is TRBV11-1 and J usage is TRBJ2-1; TRBD1 matches 7 bases. Looked up from germline, CDR1 is SGHAT and CDR2 is FQDESV (reference sequence). Germline trimming cut 4 bases from V and 7 bases from J; bases unmatched to any gene: 10. The CDR3 is 15 residues long.

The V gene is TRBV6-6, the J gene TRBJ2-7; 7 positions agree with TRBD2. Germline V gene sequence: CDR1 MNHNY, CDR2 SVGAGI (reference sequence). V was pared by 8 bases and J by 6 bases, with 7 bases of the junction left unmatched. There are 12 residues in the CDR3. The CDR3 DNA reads TGTGCCAGCCGGGGTAGCGGGTCCGAGCAGTACTTC. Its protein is CASRGSGSEQYF.